Shown below are 19 T cell receptor beta chains from a single sample sequenced in a study of shared clonotypes between healthy human individuals. In the naive CD8 group, cells lacked CD45RO and were positively selected for CCR7, so terminally differentiated effector memory CD45RA+ cells were left out. Using immunoSEQ multiplex PCR, the repertoire was profiled, and TCRdb retains in-frame clones only, with some absent. The data show more than 600,000 clones, 90% to 95% seen once. Sequencing used naive CD8+ T cells sorted from blood. Receptors were obtained from a man under 40 in good health.

This clone occurred once. The chain combines TRBV27 with TRBJ2-7, with 10 nucleotides matching TRBD2. The CDR3 extends over 15 amino acids. V shed 5 bases, J shed 3 bases, and the junction held 7 bases outside the gene matches. Germline CDR1 reads MNHEY; CDR2 reads SMNVEV (reference sequence). The CDR3 spells CASSNLAGEVYEQYF. The DNA of the CDR3 is TGTGCCAGCAGTAACCTAGCGGGAGAGGTCTACGAGCAGTACTTC.

The V call is TRBV5-8, the J call TRBJ2-1, with 7 bases that match TRBD2. In germline, CDR1 is SGHTS, CDR2 YDEGEE. CDR3 size: 15 residues. With V trimmed by 0 bases and J by 9 bases, 9 bases remained unmatched. CDR3: CASSLELAGVGEQFF. CDR3 DNA: TGTGCCAGCAGCTTGGAATTGGCGGGAGTCGGTGAGCAGTTCTTC.

The rearrangement links TRBV29-1 to TRBJ2-1; D is ambiguous. Trimming took 0 bases from V and 6 from J, leaving 12 bases between them. The germline gives CDR1 SQVTM, CDR2 ANQGSEA. This CDR3 comprises 14 residues. The DNA for the CDR3 is TGCAGCGTTGAAGACACCTCAATTGGCAATGAGCAGTTCTTC. Translation: CSVEDTSIGNEQFF.

The rearrangement uses TRBV27 and TRBJ2-7; the match to TRBD2 covers 11 bases. The germline CDR1 and CDR2 sequences are MNHEY and SMNVEV (reference sequence). V shed 5 bases, J shed 7 bases, and the junction held 10 bases outside the gene matches. The CDR3 is 15 amino acids. CDR3 residues: CASSLGLAGANEQYF. CDR3 DNA: TGTGCCAGCAGTCTCGGACTAGCGGGTGCAAATGAGCAGTACTTC.

V and J are TRBV7-6 and TRBJ2-7, with D unclear. Per the germline V gene, CDR1 is SGHVS and CDR2 is FNYEAQ. This CDR3 contains 12 residues. V was cut by 3 bases and J by 5 bases, with 8 bases left in between. Here the CDR3 DNA reads TGTGCCAGCAGCTTCATTGAAGACGAGCAGTACTTC. It translates to CASSFIEDEQYF.

The J gene is TRBJ2-6, the V gene TRBV5-4; D gene ambiguous. The germline gives CDR1 SGHNT, CDR2 YYREEE (reference sequence). The CDR3 is 16 residues long. The ends were cut back, 6 bases at V and 0 bases at J, with 13 bases in the middle. The CDR3 DNA is TGTGCCAGCAACCCTGACGGTTTCTCTGGGGCCAACGTCCTGACTTTC. The encoded protein is CASNPDGFSGANVLTF.

The rearrangement uses TRBV9 and TRBJ1-1; D remains unclear. Deletions cut 4 bases from V and 5 bases from J, with 12 bases between. CDR3 length: 13 residues. Germline V gene sequence: CDR1 SGDLS, CDR2 YYNGEE. The CDR3 DNA sequence: TGTGCCAGCAGCCCAGAGGGCGGAACTGAAGCTTTCTTT. As protein: CASSPEGGTEAFF.

The chain joins TRBV7-9 to TRBJ1-2, with a weak D call TRBD1 (6 bases). V lost 2 bases to trimming and J lost 3 bases, with 10 bases between them. Per the germline V gene, CDR1 is SEHNR and CDR2 is FQNEAQ (reference sequence). The CDR3 spans 14 residues. The CDR3 DNA follows: TGTGCCAGCAGCTTAACCACAGGGTACTATGGCTACACCTTC. It codes for CASSLTTGYYGYTF.

This chain uses TRBV27 with TRBJ2-7, with D perhaps matching TRBD1 (5 bases). The CDR3 spans 16 residues. Germline CDR1 MNHEY, CDR2 SMNVEV (reference sequence). V was shortened by 4 bases and J by 9 bases, with 25 bases between the two germline ends. The DNA for the CDR3 is TGTGCCAGCAGTTCAATAGGCGAGGCAGGGCGGTTTGGGCAGTACTTC. Translation gives CASSSIGEAGRFGQYF.

The chain links TRBV5-6 to TRBJ2-7, with a weak D call TRBD1 (7 bases). V was clipped by 6 bases and J by 0 bases, with 10 bases between them. The germline gives CDR1 SGHDT, CDR2 YYEEEE. This CDR3 comprises 13 residues. The CDR3 reads CASKEGASYEQYF. The CDR3 DNA reads as TGTGCCAGCAAGGAGGGGGCCTCCTACGAGCAGTACTTC.

To note about this clone: At the DNA level, this CDR3 is encoded by other sequences in the same sample as well. V and J are TRBV27 and TRBJ1-5, with D hard to call. The V and J ends lost 2 bases and 4 bases respectively, with 6 bases between them. CDR3 length equals 13 residues. The germline V gene encodes CDR1 MNHEY and CDR2 SMNVEV (reference sequence). DNA for the CDR3: TGTGCCAGCAGTTTAGGACGAAATCAGCCCCAGCATTTT. Translation: CASSLGRNQPQHF.

The rearrangement joins TRBV25-1 to TRBJ1-2; no definite D call. The length of the CDR3 is 14 residues. Germline lookup yields CDR1 MGHDK and CDR2 SYGVNS. The V gene lost 1 base and the J gene lost 1 base, with 7 bases spanning the gap. CDR3 loop: CASSEFLFNYGYTF. The DNA of the CDR3 is TGTGCCAGCAGTGAATTCCTCTTTAACTATGGCTACACCTTC.

The rearrangement links TRBV27 to TRBJ1-2; 7 nucleotides match TRBD1. The CDR3 length is 15 residues. Germline CDR1 MNHEY, CDR2 SMNVEV (reference sequence). The V segment lost 0 bases and the J segment 7 bases; nucleotides outside the gene matches: 8. CDR3: CASSLSRQGFFGYTF. CDR3 in DNA: TGTGCCAGCAGTTTATCCCGACAGGGCTTCTTTGGCTACACCTTC.

The chain employs TRBV7-9 and TRBJ2-7; TRBD2 agrees at 11 bases. The V gene end was trimmed by 5 bases and the J gene end by 4 bases; junction bases not matched to a gene: 7. Germline values: CDR1 SEHNR, CDR2 FQNEAQ (reference sequence). The length of the CDR3 is 15 residues. CDR3 sequence: CASSKASGGNYEQYF. The CDR3 nucleotides read TGTGCCAGCAGCAAGGCTAGCGGGGGGAATTACGAGCAGTACTTC.

This clone appeared a single time. The gene calls are TRBV7-9 and TRBJ2-7, with a possible D match to TRBD1 (6 bases). Per germline, CDR1 SEHNR and CDR2 FQNEAQ (reference sequence). CDR3 length equals 14 residues. The V end lost 5 bases, the J end lost 0 bases, and 11 bases lay between the germline ends. For the CDR3, the DNA is TGTGCCAGCAGCCTCCGGGACAACTCCTACGAGCAGTACTTC. It encodes CASSLRDNSYEQYF.

The rearrangement uses TRBV5-8 and TRBJ2-1, with 8 positions matching TRBD1. Looked up from germline, CDR1 is SGHTS and CDR2 is YDEGEE. The CDR3 covers 16 residues. V trimming: 5 bases; J trimming: 7 bases; junction bases outside the gene matches: 14. The DNA for the CDR3 is TGTGCCAGCAGTTACCCGGGACAGGAAAGAGGGAATGAGCAGTTCTTC. Translation gives CASSYPGQERGNEQFF. The entire variable domain, with the rest obtained from reference TRBV5-8 and TRBJ2-1, is as follows: EAGVTQSPTHLIKTRGQQATLRCSPISGHTSVYWYQQALGLGLQFLLWYDEGEERNRGNFPPRFSGRQFPNYSSELNVNALELEDSALYLCASSYPGQERGNEQFFGPGTRLTVL.

This chain joins TRBV27 and TRBJ2-7; no clear D gene. The CDR3 has 14 residues. Germline assignment: CDR1 MNHEY and CDR2 SMNVEV (reference sequence). This CDR3 reads CAAAVGFGSYEQYF. The DNA for the CDR3 is TGTGCAGCTGCGGTGGGATTCGGCTCCTACGAGCAGTACTTC.

The chain carries TRBV5-6 and TRBJ1-1, with 7 bases identical to TRBD1. Germline loops: CDR1 SGHDT, CDR2 YYEEEE. This CDR3 comprises 15 residues. V shed 4 bases, J shed 7 bases, and the junction held 13 bases outside the gene matches. CDR3: CASSTGGGGLGEAFF. Here the CDR3 DNA reads TGTGCCAGCAGCACGGGCGGAGGGGGCTTAGGTGAAGCTTTCTTT.

This rearrangement joins TRBV7-9 to TRBJ2-3; 14 nucleotides line up with TRBD2. The CDR3 consists of 17 residues. Germline lookup yields CDR1 SEHNR and CDR2 FQNEAQ (reference sequence). The trim removed 4 bases at V and 3 bases at J, leaving 6 bases unmatched. The CDR3 DNA reads as TGTGCCAGCAGCTCCACGAGGACTAGCGGGAGGACAGATACGCAGTATTTT. Protein product: CASSSTRTSGRTDTQYF.